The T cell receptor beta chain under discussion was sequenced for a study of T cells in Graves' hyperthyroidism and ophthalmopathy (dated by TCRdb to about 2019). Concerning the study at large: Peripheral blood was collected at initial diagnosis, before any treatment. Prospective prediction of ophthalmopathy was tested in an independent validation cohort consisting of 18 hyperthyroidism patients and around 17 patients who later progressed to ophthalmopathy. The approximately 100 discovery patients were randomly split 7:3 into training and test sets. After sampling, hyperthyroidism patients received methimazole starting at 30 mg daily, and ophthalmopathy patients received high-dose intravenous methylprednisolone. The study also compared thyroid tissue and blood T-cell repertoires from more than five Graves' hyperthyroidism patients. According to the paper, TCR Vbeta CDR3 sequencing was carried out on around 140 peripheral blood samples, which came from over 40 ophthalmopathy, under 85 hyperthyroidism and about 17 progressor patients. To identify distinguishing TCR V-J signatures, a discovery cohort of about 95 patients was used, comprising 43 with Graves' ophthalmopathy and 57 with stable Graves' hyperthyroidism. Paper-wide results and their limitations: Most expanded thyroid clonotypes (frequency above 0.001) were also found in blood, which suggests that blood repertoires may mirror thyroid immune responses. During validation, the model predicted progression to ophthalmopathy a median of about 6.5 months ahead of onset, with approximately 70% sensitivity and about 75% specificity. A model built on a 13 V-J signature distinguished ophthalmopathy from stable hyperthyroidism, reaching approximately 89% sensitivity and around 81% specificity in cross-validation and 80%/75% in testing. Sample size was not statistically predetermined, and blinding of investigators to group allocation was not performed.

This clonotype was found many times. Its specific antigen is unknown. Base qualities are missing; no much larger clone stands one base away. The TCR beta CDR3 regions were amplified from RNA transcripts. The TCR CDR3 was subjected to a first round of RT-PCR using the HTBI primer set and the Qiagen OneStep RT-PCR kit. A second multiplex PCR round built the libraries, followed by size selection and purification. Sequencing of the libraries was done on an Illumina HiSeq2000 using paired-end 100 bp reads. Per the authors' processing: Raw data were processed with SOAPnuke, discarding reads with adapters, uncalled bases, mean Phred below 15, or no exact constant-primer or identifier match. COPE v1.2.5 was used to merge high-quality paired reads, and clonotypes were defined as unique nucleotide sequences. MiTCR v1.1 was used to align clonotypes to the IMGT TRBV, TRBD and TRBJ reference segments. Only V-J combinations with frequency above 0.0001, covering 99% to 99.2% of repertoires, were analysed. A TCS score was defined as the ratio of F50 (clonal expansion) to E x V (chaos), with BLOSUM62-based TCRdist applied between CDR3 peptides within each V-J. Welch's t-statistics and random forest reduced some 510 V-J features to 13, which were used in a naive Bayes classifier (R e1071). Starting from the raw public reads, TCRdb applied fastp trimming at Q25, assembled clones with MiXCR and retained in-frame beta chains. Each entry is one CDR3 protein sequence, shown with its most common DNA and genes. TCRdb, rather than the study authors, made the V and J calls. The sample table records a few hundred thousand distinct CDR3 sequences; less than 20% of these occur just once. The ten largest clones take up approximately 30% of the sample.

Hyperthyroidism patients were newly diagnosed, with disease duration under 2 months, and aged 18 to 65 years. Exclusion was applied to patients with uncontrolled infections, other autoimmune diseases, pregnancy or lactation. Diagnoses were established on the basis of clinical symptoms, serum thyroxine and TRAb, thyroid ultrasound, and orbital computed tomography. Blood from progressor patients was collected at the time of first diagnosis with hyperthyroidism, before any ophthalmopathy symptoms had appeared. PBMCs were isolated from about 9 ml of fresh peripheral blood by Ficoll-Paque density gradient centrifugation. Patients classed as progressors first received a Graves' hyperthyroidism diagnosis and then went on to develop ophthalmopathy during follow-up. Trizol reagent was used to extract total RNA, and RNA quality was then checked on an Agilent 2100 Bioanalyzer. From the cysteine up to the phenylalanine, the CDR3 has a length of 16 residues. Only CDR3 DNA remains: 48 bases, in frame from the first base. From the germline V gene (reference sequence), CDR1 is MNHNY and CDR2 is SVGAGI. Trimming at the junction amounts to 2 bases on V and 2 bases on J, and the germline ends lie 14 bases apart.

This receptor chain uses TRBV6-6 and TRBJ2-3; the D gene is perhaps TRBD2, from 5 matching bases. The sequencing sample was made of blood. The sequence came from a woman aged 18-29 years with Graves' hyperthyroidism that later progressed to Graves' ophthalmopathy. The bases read TGTGCCAGCAGTTACCCGGCGGGTCACCCCACAGATACGCAGTATTTT. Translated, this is CASSYPAGHPTDTQYF.